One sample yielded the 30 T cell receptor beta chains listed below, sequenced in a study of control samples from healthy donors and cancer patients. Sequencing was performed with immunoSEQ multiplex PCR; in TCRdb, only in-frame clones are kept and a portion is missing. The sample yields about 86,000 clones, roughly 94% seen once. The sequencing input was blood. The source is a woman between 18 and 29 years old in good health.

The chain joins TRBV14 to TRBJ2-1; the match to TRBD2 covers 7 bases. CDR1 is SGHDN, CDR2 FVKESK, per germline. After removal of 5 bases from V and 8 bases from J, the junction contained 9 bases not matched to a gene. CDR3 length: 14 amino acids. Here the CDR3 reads CASSWAGVTYEQFF. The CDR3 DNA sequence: TGTGCCAGCAGCTGGGCGGGAGTCACCTATGAGCAGTTCTTC.

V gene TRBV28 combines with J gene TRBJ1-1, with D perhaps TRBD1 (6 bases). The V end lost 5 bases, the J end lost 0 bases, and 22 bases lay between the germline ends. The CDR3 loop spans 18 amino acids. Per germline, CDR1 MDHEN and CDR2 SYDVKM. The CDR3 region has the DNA TGTGCCAGCAGTCCCCGCGGTACACAGGGACTCTTGAACACTGAAGCTTTCTTT. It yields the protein CASSPRGTQGLLNTEAFF.

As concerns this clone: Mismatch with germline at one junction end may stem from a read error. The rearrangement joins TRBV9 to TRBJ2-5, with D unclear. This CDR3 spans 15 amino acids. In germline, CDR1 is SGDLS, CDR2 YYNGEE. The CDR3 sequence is CASSVGPVYQETQYF. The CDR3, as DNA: TGTGCCAGCAGCGTAGGTCCCGTGTACCAGGAGACCCAGTACTTC. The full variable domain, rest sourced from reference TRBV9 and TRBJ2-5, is DSGVTQTPKHLITATGQRVTLRCSPRSGDLSVYWYQQSLDQGLQFLIQYYNGEERAKGNILERFSAQQFPDLHSELNLSSLELGDSALYFCASSVGPVYQETQYFGPGTRLLVL.

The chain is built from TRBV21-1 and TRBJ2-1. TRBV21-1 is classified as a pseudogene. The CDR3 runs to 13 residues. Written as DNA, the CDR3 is TGTGCCAGCAGCAAAGTGGTTTGGGGTGAGCAGTTCTTC. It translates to CASSKVVWGEQFF.

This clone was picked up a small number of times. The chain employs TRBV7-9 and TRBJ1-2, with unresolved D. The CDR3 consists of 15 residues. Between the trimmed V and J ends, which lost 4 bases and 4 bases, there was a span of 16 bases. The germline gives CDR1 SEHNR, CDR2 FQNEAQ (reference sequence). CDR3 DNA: TGTGCCAGCAGCTCGCAGGAGCCCTCAGCCTATGGCTACACCTTC. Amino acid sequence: CASSSQEPSAYGYTF.

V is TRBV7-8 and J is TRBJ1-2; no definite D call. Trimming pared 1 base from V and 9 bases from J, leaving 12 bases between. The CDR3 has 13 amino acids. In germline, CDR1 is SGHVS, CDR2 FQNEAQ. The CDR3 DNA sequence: TGTGCCAGCAGCTTAGGGGGTCAGGTTAGCTACACCTTC. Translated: CASSLGGQVSYTF.

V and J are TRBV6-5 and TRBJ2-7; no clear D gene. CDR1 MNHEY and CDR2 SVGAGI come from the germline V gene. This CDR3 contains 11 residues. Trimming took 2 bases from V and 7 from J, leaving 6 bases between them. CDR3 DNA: TGTGCCAGCAGTTACAGTAAGGAGCAGTACTTC. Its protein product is CASSYSKEQYF.

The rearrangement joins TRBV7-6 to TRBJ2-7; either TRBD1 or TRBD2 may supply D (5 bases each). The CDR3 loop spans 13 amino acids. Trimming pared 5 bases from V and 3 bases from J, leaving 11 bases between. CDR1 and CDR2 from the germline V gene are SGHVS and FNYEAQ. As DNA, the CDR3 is TGTGCCAGCAGCGCTGACAGCGGCTACGAGCAGTACTTC. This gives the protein CASSADSGYEQYF. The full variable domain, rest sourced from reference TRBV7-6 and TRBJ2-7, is GAGVSQSPRYKVTKRGQDVALRCDPISGHVSLYWYRQALGQGPEFLTYFNYEAQQDKSGLPNDRFSAERPEGSISTLTIQRTEQRDSAMYRCASSADSGYEQYFGPGTRLTVT.

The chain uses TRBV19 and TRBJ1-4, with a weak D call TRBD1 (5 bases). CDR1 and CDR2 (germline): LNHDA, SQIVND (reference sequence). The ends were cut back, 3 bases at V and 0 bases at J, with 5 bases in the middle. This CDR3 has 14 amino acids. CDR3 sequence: CASSMTATNEKLFF. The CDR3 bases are TGTGCCAGTAGTATGACAGCAACTAATGAAAAACTGTTTTTT.

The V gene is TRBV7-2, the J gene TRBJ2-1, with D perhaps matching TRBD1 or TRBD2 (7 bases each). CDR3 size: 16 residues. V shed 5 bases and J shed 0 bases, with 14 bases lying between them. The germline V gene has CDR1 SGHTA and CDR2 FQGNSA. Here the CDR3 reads CASSPLRGGSYNEQFF. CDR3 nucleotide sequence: TGTGCCAGCAGCCCGCTCAGGGGGGGCTCCTACAATGAGCAGTTCTTC.

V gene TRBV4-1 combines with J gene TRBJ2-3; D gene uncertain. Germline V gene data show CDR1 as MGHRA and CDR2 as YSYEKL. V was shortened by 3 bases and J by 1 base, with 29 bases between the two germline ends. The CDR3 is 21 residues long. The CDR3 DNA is TGCGCCAGCAGCCAGCCCTCCCTGAAATCCCCTCACGCGTCGGGCACAGATACGCAGTATTTT. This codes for CASSQPSLKSPHASGTDTQYF.

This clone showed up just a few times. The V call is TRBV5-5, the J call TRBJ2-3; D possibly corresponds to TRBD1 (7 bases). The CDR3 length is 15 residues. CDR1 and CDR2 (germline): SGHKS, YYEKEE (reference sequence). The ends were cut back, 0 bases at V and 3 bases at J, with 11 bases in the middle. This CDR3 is CASSLVPGGTDTQYF. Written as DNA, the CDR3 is TGTGCCAGCAGCTTGGTCCCAGGGGGGACAGATACGCAGTATTTT.

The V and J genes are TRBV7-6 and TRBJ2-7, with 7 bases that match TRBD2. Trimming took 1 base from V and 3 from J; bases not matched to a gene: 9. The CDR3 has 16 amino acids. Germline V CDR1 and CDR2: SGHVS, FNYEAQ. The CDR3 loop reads CASSLGGWASGYEQYF. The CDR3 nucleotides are TGTGCCAGCAGCTTAGGGGGGTGGGCTAGCGGCTACGAGCAGTACTTC.

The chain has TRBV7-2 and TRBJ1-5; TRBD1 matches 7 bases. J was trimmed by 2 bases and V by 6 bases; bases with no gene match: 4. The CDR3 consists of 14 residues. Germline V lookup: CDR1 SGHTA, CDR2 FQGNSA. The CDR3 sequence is CASRQGSGNQPQHF. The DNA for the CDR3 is TGTGCCAGCAGACAGGGGAGCGGCAATCAGCCCCAGCATTTT.

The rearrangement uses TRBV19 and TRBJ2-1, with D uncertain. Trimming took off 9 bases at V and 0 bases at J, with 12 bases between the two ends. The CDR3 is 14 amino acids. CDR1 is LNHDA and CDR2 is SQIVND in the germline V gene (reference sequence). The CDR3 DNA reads TGTGCCAGGACAAGCTTGACCTCCTACAATGAGCAGTTCTTC. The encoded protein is CARTSLTSYNEQFF.

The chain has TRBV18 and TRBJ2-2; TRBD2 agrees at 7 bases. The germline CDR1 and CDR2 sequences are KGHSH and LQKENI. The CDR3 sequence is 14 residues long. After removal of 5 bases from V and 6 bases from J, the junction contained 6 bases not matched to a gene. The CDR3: CASSSREGSGELFF. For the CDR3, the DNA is TGTGCCAGCTCATCCAGGGAGGGATCCGGGGAGCTGTTTTTT.

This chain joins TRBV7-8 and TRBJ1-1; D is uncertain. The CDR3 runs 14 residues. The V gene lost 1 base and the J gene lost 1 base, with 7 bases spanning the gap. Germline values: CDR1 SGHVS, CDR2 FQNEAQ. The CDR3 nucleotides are TGTGCCAGCAGCTTAGGGCATCCGAACACTGAAGCTTTCTTT. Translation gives CASSLGHPNTEAFF. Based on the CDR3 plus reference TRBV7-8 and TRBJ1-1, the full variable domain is GAGVSQSPRYKVAKRGQDVALRCDPISGHVSLFWYQQALGQGPEFLTYFQNEAQLDKSGLPSDRFFAERPEGSVSTLKIQRTQQEDSAVYLCASSLGHPNTEAFFGQGTRLTVV.

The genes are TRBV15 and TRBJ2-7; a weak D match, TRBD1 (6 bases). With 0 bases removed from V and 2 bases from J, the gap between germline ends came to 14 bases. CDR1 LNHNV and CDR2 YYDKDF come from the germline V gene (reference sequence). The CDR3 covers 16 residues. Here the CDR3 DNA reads TGTGCCACCAGCAGAGATTTCGCCTCAGGGGCCTACGAGCAGTACTTC. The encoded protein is CATSRDFASGAYEQYF. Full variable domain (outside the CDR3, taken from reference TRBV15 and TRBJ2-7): DAMVIQNPRYQVTQFGKPVTLSCSQTLNHNVMYWYQQKSSQAPKLLFHYYDKDFNNEADTPDNFQSRRPNTSFCFLDIRSPGLGDTAMYLCATSRDFASGAYEQYFGPGTRLTVT.

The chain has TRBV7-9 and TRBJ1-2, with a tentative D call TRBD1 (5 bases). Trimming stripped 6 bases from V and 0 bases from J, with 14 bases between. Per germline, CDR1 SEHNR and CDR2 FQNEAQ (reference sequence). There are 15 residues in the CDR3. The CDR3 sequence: CASSPQPGPNYGYTF. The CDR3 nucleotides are TGTGCCAGCAGTCCACAACCGGGACCTAACTATGGCTACACCTTC. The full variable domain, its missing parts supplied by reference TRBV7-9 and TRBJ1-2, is DTGVSQNPRHKITKRGQNVTFRCDPISEHNRLYWYRQTLGQGPEFLTYFQNEAQLEKSRLLSDRFSAERPKGSFSTLEIQRTEQGDSAMYLCASSPQPGPNYGYTFGSGTRLTVV.

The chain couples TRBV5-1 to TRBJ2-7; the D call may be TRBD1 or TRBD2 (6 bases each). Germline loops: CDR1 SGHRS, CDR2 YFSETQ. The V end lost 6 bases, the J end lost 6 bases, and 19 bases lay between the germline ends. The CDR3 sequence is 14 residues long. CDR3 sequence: CASMEGVPPAEQYF. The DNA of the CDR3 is TGCGCCAGCATGGAGGGGGTCCCCCCCGCCGAGCAGTACTTC.

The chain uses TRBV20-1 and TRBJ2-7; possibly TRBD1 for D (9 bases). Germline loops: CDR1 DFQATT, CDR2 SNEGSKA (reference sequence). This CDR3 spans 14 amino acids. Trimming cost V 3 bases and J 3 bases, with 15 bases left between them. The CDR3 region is CSASSGTGNYEQYF. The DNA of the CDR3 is TGCAGTGCTAGTAGCGGGACAGGGAACTACGAGCAGTACTTC.

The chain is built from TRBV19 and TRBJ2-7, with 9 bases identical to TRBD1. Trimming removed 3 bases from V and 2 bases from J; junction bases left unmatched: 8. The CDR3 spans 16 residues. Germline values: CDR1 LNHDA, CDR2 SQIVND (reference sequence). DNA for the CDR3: TGTGCCAGTAGTATTTGGACCGGGACAGGGCCCTACGAGCAGTACTTC. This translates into CASSIWTGTGPYEQYF.

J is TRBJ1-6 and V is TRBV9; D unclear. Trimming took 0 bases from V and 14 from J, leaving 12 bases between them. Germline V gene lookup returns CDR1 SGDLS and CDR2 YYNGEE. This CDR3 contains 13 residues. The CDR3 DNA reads TGTGCCAGCAGCGTAGACCGGGGAGCGGCCCTCCACTTT. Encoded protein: CASSVDRGAALHF.

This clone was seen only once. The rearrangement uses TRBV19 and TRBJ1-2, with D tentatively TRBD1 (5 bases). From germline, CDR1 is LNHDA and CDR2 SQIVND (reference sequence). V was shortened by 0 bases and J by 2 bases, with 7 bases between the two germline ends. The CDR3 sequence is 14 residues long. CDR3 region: CASSIDGGNYGYTF. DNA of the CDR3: TGTGCCAGTAGTATAGACGGGGGAAACTATGGCTACACCTTC.

Here the CDR3 DNA reads TGTGCCAGCAGCTTAGGATTCGGGACGCCCACTGAAGCTTTCTTT. Translating it yields CASSLGFGTPTEAFF. V and J are TRBV11-2 and TRBJ1-1; D may be TRBD1 (5 bases). The CDR3 is 15 amino acids. From germline, CDR1 is SGHAT and CDR2 FQNNGV. Trimming cost V 1 base and J 4 bases, with 13 bases left between them.

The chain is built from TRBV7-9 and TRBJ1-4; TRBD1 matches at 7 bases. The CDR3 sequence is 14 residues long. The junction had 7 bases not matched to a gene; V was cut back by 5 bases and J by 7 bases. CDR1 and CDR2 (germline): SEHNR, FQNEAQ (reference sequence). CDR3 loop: CASSHRGAGEKLFF. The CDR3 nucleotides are TGTGCCAGCAGCCACAGGGGAGCGGGTGAAAAACTGTTTTTT.

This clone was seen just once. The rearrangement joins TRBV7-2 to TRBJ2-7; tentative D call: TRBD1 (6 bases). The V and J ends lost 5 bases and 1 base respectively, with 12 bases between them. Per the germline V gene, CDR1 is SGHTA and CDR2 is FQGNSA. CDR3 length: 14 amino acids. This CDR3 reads CASSNRDMSYEQYF. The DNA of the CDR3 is TGTGCCAGCAGCAACCGGGACATGTCCTACGAGCAGTACTTC.

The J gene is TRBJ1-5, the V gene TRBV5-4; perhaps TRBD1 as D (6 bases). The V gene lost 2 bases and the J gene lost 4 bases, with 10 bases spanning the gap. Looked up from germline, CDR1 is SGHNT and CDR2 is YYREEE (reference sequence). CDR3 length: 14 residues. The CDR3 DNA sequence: TGTGCCAGCAGCTTAGGGAGGGGGAATCAGCCCCAGCATTTT. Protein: CASSLGRGNQPQHF.

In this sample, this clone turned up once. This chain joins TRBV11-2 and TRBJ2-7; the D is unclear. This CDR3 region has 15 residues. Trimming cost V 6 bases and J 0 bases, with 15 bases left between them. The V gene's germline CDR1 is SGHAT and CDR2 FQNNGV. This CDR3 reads CASSPLAGPSYEQYF. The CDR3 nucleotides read TGTGCCAGCAGTCCCCTTGCAGGTCCCTCCTACGAGCAGTACTTC. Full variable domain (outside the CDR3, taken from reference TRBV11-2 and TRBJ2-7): EAGVAQSPRYKIIEKRQSVAFWCNPISGHATLYWYQQILGQGPKLLIQFQNNGVVDDSQLPKDRFSAERLKGVDSTLKIQPAKLEDSAVYLCASSPLAGPSYEQYFGPGTRLTVT.

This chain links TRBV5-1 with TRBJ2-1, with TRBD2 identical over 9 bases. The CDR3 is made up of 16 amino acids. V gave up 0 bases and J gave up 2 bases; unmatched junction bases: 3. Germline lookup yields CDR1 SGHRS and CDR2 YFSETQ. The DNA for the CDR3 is TGCGCCAGCAGCTTGGGCGGGGGGGCCACCTACAATGAGCAGTTCTTC. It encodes CASSLGGGATYNEQFF.